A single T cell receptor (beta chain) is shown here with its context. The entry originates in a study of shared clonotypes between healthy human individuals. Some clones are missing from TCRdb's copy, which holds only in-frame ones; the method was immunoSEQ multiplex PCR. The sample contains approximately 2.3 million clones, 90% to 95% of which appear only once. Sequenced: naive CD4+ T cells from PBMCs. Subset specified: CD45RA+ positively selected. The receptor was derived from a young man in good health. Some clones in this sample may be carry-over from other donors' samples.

CDR3 in amino acids: CASSRSGSVYEQYF. DNA for the CDR3: TGTGCCAGCAGCCGTAGCGGGAGTGTGTACGAGCAGTACTTC. The rearrangement uses TRBV14 and TRBJ2-7; 9 nucleotides line up with TRBD2. The V gene end was trimmed by 4 bases and the J gene end by 4 bases; junction bases not matched to a gene: 5. In germline, CDR1 is SGHDN, CDR2 FVKESK. This CDR3 has 14 amino acids.